The 26 T cell receptor beta chains below come from one sample, sequenced in a study of T cells in Graves' hyperthyroidism and ophthalmopathy. Using RNA transcripts as the source, TCR beta CDR3 regions were amplified. The TCR CDR3 was amplified in a first-round RT-PCR using the HTBI primer set. Each CDR3 protein is one row after TCRdb ran MiXCR on the multiplex PCR reads. This table has roughly 420,000 distinct CDR3 sequences, around a sixth appearing once. Source material: blood. The receptor source for this set is a woman aged 18-29 years with Graves' hyperthyroidism.

As regards this clonotype: One base away lies a much larger clone, so this may be a sequencing read error. The V call is TRBV5-1, the J call TRBJ1-6, with 7 nucleotides matching TRBD1. The CDR3 consists of 14 residues. CDR1 and CDR2 (germline): SGHRS, YFSETQ. CDR3 nucleotide sequence: TGCGCCAGCAGCCTTGAGGGGGCTAATTCACCCCCCCACTTT. This translates into CASSLEGANSPPHF. Filled out from reference TRBV5-1 and TRBJ1-6, the complete variable domain reads KAGVTQTPRYLIKTRGQQVTLSCSPISGHRSVSWYQQTPGQGLQFLFEYFSETQRNKGNFPGRFSGRQFSNSRSEMNVSTLELGDSALYLCASSLEGANSPPHFGNGTRLTVT.

This sequence joins TRBV13 and TRBJ2-7, with TRBD1 identical over 8 bases. The CDR3 totals 18 residues. Unmatched junction bases numbered 15, after V lost 5 bases and J lost 0 bases. Germline values: CDR1 PRHDT, CDR2 FYEKMQ (reference sequence). The CDR3 DNA reads as TGTGCCAGCAGCCCCCGAAAGGACAGGGTAGGGCTCTCCTACGAGCAGTACTTC. Protein: CASSPRKDRVGLSYEQYF.

This clonotype was found many times. The chain joins TRBV20-1 to TRBJ2-1, with 10 bases that match TRBD2. Germline CDR1 reads DFQATT; CDR2 reads SNEGSKA (reference sequence). The CDR3 spans 16 residues. The ends lost 2 bases at V and 10 bases at J; junction bases unmatched: 14. DNA of the CDR3: TGCAGTGCTAGATCCGTAGCGGGGGGCCGGCTGGAGGAGCAGTTCTTC. This encodes CSARSVAGGRLEEQFF.

This clonotype came up many times. The rearrangement uses TRBV10-3 and TRBJ2-5; weak D call: TRBD2 (6 bases). CDR3 length: 16 amino acids. V dropped 1 base and J dropped 2 bases, with 14 bases sitting between them. Germline V gene sequence: CDR1 ENHRY, CDR2 SYGVKD. CDR3 coding DNA: TGTGCCATCAGTGAGTTTCGTCGGGGGTCTCAAGAGACCCAGTACTTC. The encoded protein is CAISEFRRGSQETQYF.

This clonotype was recorded many times. The DNA for the CDR3 is TGTGCCAGCTCACCGGGACCGGAAGGCACCAATGAGCAGTTCTTC. This sequence encodes CASSPGPEGTNEQFF. This chain links TRBV18 with TRBJ2-1, with D possibly called TRBD1 or TRBD2 (5 bases each). The ends were cut back, 3 bases at V and 6 bases at J, with 15 bases in the middle. The CDR3 length is 15 residues. Germline V gene data show CDR1 as KGHSH and CDR2 as LQKENI.

This clonotype occurred a few times. Being one base from a much bigger clone, this may be a read error. The chain links TRBV10-2 to TRBJ2-2; TRBD2 is a possible D gene (6 bases). This CDR3 contains 16 residues. CDR1 WSHSY and CDR2 SAAADI come from the germline V gene. The CDR3 coding sequence is TGCGCCAGCGGTGAGTCGCGGGACGCGAACACCGGGGAGCTGTTTTTT. This codes for CASGESRDANTGELFF.

This clonotype was seen ten or more times. The chain joins TRBV19 to TRBJ2-7, with D possibly TRBD1 on 5 matching bases. V was pared by 7 bases and J by 0 bases, with 16 bases between. Germline values: CDR1 LNHDA, CDR2 SQIVND (reference sequence). The CDR3 consists of 15 residues. CDR3 nucleotides: TGTGCCAGTACCCCGATACGACAGAGCTCCTACGAGCAGTACTTC. Translating it yields CASTPIRQSSYEQYF.

DNA of the CDR3: TGTGCCAGCAGCCCCCGGACAAGGGAGGATGAAAAACTGTTTTTT. Its protein product is CASSPRTREDEKLFF. The chain links TRBV11-2 to TRBJ1-4; maybe TRBD1 (5 bases). V lost 5 bases and J lost 6, with 16 bases in between. From germline, CDR1 is SGHAT and CDR2 FQNNGV. This CDR3 has 15 amino acids.

Turning to this clonotype: A read error may account for a junction end that differs from germline. J is TRBJ2-7 and V is TRBV29-1; perhaps TRBD1 as D (6 bases). CDR3 size: 15 residues. Germline V gene lookup returns CDR1 SQVTM and CDR2 ANQGSEA. CDR3 nucleotide sequence: TGCAGCGTTGGGACCAGGGGCGGGCTGCGATACGAGCAGCACTTC. As protein: CSVGTRGGLRYEQHF.

This clonotype was seen many times. The CDR3 coding sequence is TGTGCCAGCAGTTACTCGAAATCATCCTACGAGCAGTACTTC. Its translation is CASSYSKSSYEQYF. The rearrangement joins TRBV6-5 to TRBJ2-7; D remains unclear. Germline CDR1 MNHEY, CDR2 SVGAGI. Trimming cost V 0 bases and J 1 base, with 7 bases left between them. This CDR3 is 14 amino acids long.

This clonotype was recorded a few times. The rearrangement joins TRBV11-3 to TRBJ2-1; TRBD2 agrees at 16 bases. Germline V CDR1 and CDR2: SGHNT, YENEEA. The CDR3 loop spans 19 amino acids. Trimming removed 1 base from V and 8 bases from J; junction bases left unmatched: 11. The CDR3 reads CASSLAAGSGLAGGDEQFF. For the CDR3, the DNA is TGTGCCAGCAGCTTAGCGGCAGGATCGGGACTAGCGGGAGGGGATGAGCAGTTCTTC.

This clonotype was found a few times. V is TRBV6-5 and J is TRBJ1-2; no definite D call. V lost 0 bases, J lost 4 bases, and 12 bases lay in between. Germline V CDR1 and CDR2: MNHEY, SVGAGI. The CDR3 runs to 15 residues. This chain's CDR3 is CASSYSGGLSYGYTF. The CDR3, as DNA: TGTGCCAGCAGTTACTCTGGTGGGCTGAGCTATGGCTACACCTTC.

This clonotype has more than one count but fewer than ten. A much larger clone lies a single base off, so this may be a read error. The CDR3 does not end in the conserved phenylalanine or tryptophan, so this is likely a read error. The chain uses TRBV30 and TRBJ2-2; D is ambiguous. Trimming shortened V by 6 bases and J by 5 bases, and 10 bases separated the two germline ends. The CDR3 loop spans 12 amino acids. Germline loops: CDR1 GTSNPN, CDR2 SVGIG (reference sequence). The CDR3: CACHVVTGELFL. DNA of the CDR3: TGTGCCTGTCACGTGGTGACCGGGGAGCTGTTTCTT.

The chain uses TRBV9 and TRBJ2-1; 13 nucleotides agree with TRBD2. Germline V gives CDR1 SGDLS, CDR2 YYNGEE. V lost 4 bases to trimming and J lost 8 bases; unmatched junction nucleotides: 9. The CDR3 consists of 16 residues. DNA of the CDR3: TGTGCCAGCAGCCCCGGGACTAGCGGGATGGTTGATGAGCAGTTCTTC. Translation gives CASSPGTSGMVDEQFF.

This clonotype has only a few counts. This chain links TRBV9 with TRBJ2-1; 7 nucleotides line up with TRBD1. The CDR3 runs to 13 residues. V lost 0 bases, J lost 8 bases, and 2 bases stayed unmatched. Germline assignment: CDR1 SGDLS and CDR2 YYNGEE. DNA for the CDR3: TGTGCCAGCAGCGTAGACAGGGGCGATGAGCAGTTCTTC. It encodes CASSVDRGDEQFF.

Note on this clonotype: At one end the junction does not follow the germline gene, possibly because of a read error. This chain connects TRBV29-1 to TRBJ1-4, with TRBD1 matching 9 bases. CDR3 size: 15 residues. From germline, CDR1 is SQVTM and CDR2 ANQGSEA. The CDR3: CSVDTGGATNEKLVF. The CDR3 coding sequence is TGCAGCGTAGATACAGGGGGCGCAACTAATGAAAAACTGGTTTTT.

In its sample, this clonotype was seen many times. The rearrangement joins TRBV5-6 to TRBJ2-3, with a possible D match to TRBD1 (6 bases). CDR3 length: 15 residues. V lost 4 bases and J 0 bases, leaving 12 bases between the germline ends. The V gene's germline CDR1 is SGHDT and CDR2 YYEEEE. DNA of the CDR3: TGTGCCAGCAGCACCGGGACAACTAGCACAGATACGCAGTATTTT. Translating gives CASSTGTTSTDTQYF.

The chain has TRBV7-9 and TRBJ2-1, with D hard to call. The germline gives CDR1 SEHNR, CDR2 FQNEAQ (reference sequence). The germline V and J ends were trimmed by 2 bases and 8 bases, with 16 bases remaining between them. The CDR3 sequence is 15 residues long. The CDR3 loop is CASSLSSEVGDEQFF. The CDR3 bases are TGTGCCAGCAGCTTATCCAGCGAGGTCGGAGATGAGCAGTTCTTC.

This clonotype was recorded at least ten times. The rearrangement uses TRBV7-3 and TRBJ1-4; TRBD1 aligns across 9 bases. Looked up from germline, CDR1 is SGHTA and CDR2 is FQGTGA. CDR3 length: 16 residues. Germline trimming cut 0 bases from V and 7 bases from J; bases unmatched to any gene: 6. DNA for the CDR3: TGTGCCAGCAGCTTAACGGGGCCGGGACAGGGTGAAAAACTGTTTTTT. As protein: CASSLTGPGQGEKLFF.

This clonotype was seen ten or more times. The V gene is TRBV2, the J gene TRBJ2-2; 14 bases match TRBD2. The length of the CDR3 is 19 residues. With 6 bases clipped from V and 2 bases from J, the junction kept 11 bases outside the gene matches. The germline V gene encodes CDR1 SNHLY and CDR2 FYNNEI. The CDR3 DNA is TGTGCCAGCAGGGGACTAGCGGGAGCCGTGGAGTACAACACCGGGGAGCTGTTTTTT. This encodes CASRGLAGAVEYNTGELFF.

The chain employs TRBV6-1 and TRBJ2-7, with 7 bases lining up with TRBD2. CDR1 MNHNS and CDR2 SASEGT come from the germline V gene. V dropped 8 bases and J dropped 1; count of bases not matched to a gene: 5. This CDR3 comprises 13 residues. CDR3 sequence: CASRAGVSYEQYF. CDR3 DNA sequence: TGTGCCAGCCGGGCGGGGGTTTCCTACGAGCAGTACTTC.

This clonotype has more than one count but fewer than ten. This chain links TRBV5-1 with TRBJ1-1, with a weak D call TRBD1 (5 bases). V shed 1 base and J shed 2 bases, with 9 bases lying between them. The CDR3 covers 14 residues. CDR1 and CDR2 from the germline V gene are SGHRS and YFSETQ. This CDR3 is CASSLKGENTEAFF. The CDR3, as DNA: TGCGCCAGCAGCTTGAAAGGGGAAAACACTGAAGCTTTCTTT.

The table lists this clonotype with many counts. This CDR3 reads CSARAGRGQARGYEQYF. DNA of the CDR3: TGCAGTGCTAGAGCAGGGAGGGGTCAGGCCAGGGGCTACGAGCAGTACTTC. The chain is built from TRBV20-1 and TRBJ2-7; tentatively, D is TRBD2 (7 bases). CDR1 and CDR2 (germline): DFQATT, SNEGSKA (reference sequence). Trimming pared 1 base from V and 3 bases from J, leaving 22 bases between. CDR3 length: 17 amino acids.

This clonotype has a count of ten or more. This chain joins TRBV5-1 and TRBJ2-7; tentative D call: TRBD1 (5 bases). V lost 5 bases and J 2 bases, leaving 11 bases between the germline ends. Germline loops: CDR1 SGHRS, CDR2 YFSETQ. The CDR3 is 13 amino acids. CDR3 bases: TGCGCCAGCAGTTTTGACAGCACCTACGAGCAGTACTTC. This sequence encodes CASSFDSTYEQYF.

This clonotype was counted ten times or more. J is TRBJ1-2 and V is TRBV2, with D hard to call. Germline CDR1 reads SNHLY; CDR2 reads FYNNEI. V lost 6 bases, J lost 4 bases, and 12 bases lay in between. The CDR3 sequence is 13 residues long. In DNA, the CDR3 is TGTGCCAGCAGCCCCTCGTCCGGCTATGGCTACACCTTC. Amino acids: CASSPSSGYGYTF.

At least ten counts were recorded for this clonotype. The chain links TRBV11-3 to TRBJ1-1, with D possibly matching TRBD1 (5 bases). Trimming pared 5 bases from V and 1 base from J, leaving 5 bases between. The CDR3 length is 12 residues. Germline V CDR1 and CDR2: SGHNT, YENEEA. The CDR3 bases are TGTGCCAGCAGCGGGGCGAACACTGAAGCTTTCTTT. Encoded protein: CASSGANTEAFF.